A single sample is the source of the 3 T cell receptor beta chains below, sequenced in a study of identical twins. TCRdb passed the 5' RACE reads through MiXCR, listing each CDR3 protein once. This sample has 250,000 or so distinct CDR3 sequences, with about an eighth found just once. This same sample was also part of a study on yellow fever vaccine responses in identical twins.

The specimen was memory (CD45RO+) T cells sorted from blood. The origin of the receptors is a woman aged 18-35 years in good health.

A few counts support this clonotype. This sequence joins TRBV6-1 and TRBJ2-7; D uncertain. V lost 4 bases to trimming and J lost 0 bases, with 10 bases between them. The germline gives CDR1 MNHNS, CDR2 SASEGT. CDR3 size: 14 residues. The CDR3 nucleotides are TGTGCCAGCAGTGGACACTCTAGCTCCTACGAGCAGTACTTC. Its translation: CASSGHSSSYEQYF.

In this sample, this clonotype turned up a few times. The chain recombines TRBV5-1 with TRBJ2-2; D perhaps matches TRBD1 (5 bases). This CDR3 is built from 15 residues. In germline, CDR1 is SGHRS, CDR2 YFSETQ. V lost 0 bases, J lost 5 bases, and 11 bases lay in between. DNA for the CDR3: TGCGCCAGCAGCTTGGATCCAGGGCTGACCGGGGAGCTGTTTTTT. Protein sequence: CASSLDPGLTGELFF. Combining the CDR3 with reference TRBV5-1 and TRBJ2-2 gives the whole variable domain KAGVTQTPRYLIKTRGQQVTLSCSPISGHRSVSWYQQTPGQGLQFLFEYFSETQRNKGNFPGRFSGRQFSNSRSEMNVSTLELGDSALYLCASSLDPGLTGELFFGEGSRLTVL.

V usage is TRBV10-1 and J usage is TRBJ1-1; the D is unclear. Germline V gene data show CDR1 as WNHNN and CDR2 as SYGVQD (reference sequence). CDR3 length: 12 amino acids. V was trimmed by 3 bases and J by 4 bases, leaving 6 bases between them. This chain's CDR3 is CASSDRITEAFF. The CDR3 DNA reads TGCGCCAGCAGTGATCGGATCACTGAAGCTTTCTTT.